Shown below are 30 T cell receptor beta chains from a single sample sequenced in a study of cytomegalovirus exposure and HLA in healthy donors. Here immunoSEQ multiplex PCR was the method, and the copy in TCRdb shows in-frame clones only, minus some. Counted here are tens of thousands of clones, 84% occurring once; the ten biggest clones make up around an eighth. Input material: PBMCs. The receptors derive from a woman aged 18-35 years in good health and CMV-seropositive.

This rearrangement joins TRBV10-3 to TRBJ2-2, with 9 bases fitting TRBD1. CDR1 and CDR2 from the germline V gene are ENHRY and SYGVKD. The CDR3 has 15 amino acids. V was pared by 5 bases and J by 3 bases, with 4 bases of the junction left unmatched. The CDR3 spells CAISSDRGDTGELFF. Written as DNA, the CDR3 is TGTGCCATCAGTTCGGACAGGGGAGACACCGGGGAGCTGTTTTTT.

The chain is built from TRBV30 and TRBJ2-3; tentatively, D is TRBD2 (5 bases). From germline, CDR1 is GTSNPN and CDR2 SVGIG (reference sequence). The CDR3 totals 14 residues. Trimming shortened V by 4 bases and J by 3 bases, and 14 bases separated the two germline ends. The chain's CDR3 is CAWTGIAITDTQYF. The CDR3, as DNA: TGTGCCTGGACTGGGATAGCGATTACAGATACGCAGTATTTT.

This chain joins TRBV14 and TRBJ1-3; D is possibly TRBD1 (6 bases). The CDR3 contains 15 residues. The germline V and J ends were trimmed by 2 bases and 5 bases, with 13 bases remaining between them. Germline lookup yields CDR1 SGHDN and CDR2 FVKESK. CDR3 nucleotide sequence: TGTGCCAGCAGCCAATCTTTAGACAGGAGAAACACCATATATTTT. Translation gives CASSQSLDRRNTIYF.

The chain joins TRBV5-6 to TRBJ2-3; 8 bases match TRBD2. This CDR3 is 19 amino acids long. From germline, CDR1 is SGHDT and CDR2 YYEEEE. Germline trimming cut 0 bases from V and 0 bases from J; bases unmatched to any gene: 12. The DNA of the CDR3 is TGTGCCAGCAGCTTGGTGCCGGGGGGGGGTCCAACTAGCACAGATACGCAGTATTTT. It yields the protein CASSLVPGGGPTSTDTQYF.

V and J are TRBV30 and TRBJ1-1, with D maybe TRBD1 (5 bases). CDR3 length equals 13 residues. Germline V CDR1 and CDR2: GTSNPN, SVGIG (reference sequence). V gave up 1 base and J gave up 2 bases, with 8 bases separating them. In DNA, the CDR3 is TGTGCCTGGAGTGGGCAGGGTAACACTGAAGCTTTCTTT. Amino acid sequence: CAWSGQGNTEAFF. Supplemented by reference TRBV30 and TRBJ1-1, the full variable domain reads SQTIHQWPATLVQPVGSPLSLECTVEGTSNPNLYWYRQAAGRGLQLLFYSVGIGQISSEVPQNLSASRPQDRQFILSSKKLLLSDSGFYLCAWSGQGNTEAFFGQGTRLTVV.

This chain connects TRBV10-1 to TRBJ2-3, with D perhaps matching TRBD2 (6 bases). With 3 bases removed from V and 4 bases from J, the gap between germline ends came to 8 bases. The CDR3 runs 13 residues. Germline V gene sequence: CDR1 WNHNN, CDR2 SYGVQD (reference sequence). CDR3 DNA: TGCGCCAGCAGTGAAGGGAGGTCAGATACGCAGTATTTT. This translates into CASSEGRSDTQYF.

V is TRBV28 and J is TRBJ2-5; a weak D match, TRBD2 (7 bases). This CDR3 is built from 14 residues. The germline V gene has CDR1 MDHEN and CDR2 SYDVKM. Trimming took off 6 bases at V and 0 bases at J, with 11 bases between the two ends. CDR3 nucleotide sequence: TGTGCCAGCAGGGGGGGGGCCGACCAAGAGACCCAGTACTTC. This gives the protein CASRGGADQETQYF.

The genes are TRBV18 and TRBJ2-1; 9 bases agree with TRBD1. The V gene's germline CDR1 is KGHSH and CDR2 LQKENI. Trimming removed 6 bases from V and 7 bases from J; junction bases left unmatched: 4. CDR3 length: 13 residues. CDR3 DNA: TGTGCCAGCTCGTCGGGACAGGGAAATGAGCAGTTCTTC. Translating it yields CASSSGQGNEQFF.

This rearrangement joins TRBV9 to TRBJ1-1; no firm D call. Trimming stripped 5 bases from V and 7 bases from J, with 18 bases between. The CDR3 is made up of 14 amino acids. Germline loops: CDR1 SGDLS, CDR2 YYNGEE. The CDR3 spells CASSDLRGFGEAFF. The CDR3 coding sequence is TGTGCCAGCAGTGACCTCCGGGGATTTGGTGAAGCTTTCTTT.

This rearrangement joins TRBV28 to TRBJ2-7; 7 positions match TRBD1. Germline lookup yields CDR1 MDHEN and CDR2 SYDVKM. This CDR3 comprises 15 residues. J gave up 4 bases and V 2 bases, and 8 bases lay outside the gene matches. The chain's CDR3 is CASSLGAGGIYEQYF. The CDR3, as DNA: TGTGCCAGCAGTTTAGGGGCAGGGGGAATATACGAGCAGTACTTC.

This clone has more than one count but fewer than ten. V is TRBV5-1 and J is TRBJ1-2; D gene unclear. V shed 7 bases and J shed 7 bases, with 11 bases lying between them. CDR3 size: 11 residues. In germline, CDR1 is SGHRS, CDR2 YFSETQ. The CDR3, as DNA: TGCGCCAGCTTTACGGGATCTGGCTACACCTTC. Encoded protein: CASFTGSGYTF.

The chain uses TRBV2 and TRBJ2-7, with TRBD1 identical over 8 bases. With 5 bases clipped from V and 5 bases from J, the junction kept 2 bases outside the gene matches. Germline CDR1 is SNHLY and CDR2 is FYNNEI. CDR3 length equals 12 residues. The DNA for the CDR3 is TGTGCCAGCAGTTGGACAGGGAACGAGCAGTACTTC. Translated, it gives CASSWTGNEQYF.

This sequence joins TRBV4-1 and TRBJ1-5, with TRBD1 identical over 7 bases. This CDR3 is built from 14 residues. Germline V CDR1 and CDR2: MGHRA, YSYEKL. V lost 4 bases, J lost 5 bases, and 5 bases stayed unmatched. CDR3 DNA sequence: TGCGCCAGCAGCCTCGGGACAGAGTATCAGCCCCAGCATTTT. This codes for CASSLGTEYQPQHF.

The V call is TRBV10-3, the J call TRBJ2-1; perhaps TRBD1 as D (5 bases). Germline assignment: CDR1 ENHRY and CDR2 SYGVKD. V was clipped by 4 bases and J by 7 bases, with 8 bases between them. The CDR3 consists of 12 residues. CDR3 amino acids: CAISVRVNEQFF. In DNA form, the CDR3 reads TGTGCCATCAGTGTCAGGGTGAATGAGCAGTTCTTC.

DNA of the CDR3: TGTGCCAGCAGCTTACGGGGCGGGGAGCTGTTTTTT. It encodes CASSLRGGELFF. The J gene is TRBJ2-2, the V gene TRBV7-8, with D perhaps TRBD2 (5 bases). Germline loops: CDR1 SGHVS, CDR2 FQNEAQ. Trimming shortened V by 2 bases and J by 7 bases, and 5 bases separated the two germline ends. This CDR3 is built from 12 residues.

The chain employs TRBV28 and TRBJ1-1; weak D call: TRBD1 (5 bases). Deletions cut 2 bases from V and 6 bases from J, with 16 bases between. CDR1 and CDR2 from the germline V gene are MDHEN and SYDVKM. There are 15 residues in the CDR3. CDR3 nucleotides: TGTGCCAGCAGTTTAACGGCAGGGATGAGAGCTGAAGCTTTCTTT. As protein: CASSLTAGMRAEAFF.

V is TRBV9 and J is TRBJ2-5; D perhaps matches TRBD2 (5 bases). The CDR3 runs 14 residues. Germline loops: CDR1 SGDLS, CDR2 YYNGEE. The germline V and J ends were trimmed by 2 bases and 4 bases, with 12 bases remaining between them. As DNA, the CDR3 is TGTGCCAGCAGCGTTAGTGTCGGAGGAGAGACCCAGTACTTC. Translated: CASSVSVGGETQYF.

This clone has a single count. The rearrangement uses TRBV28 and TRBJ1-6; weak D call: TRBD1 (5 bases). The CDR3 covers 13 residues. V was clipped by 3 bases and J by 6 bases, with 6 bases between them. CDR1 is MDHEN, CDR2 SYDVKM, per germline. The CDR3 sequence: CASSFDSNSPLHF. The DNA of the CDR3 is TGTGCCAGCAGTTTTGACAGTAATTCACCCCTCCACTTT.

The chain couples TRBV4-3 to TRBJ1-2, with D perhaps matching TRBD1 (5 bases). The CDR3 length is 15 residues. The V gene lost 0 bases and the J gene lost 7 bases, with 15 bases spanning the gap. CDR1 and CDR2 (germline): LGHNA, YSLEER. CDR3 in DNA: TGCGCCAGCAGCCAAGAGCCCCAGGGTTCGACTGGCTACACCTTC. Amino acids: CASSQEPQGSTGYTF.

CDR3 protein: CASSQAGYGTEAFF. CDR3 DNA: TGTGCCAGTAGCCAAGCGGGGTACGGAACTGAAGCTTTCTTT. The rearrangement uses TRBV19 and TRBJ1-1; D gene ambiguous. The ends were cut back, 6 bases at V and 5 bases at J, with 16 bases in the middle. The CDR3 runs to 14 residues. Germline V gene sequence: CDR1 LNHDA, CDR2 SQIVND (reference sequence).

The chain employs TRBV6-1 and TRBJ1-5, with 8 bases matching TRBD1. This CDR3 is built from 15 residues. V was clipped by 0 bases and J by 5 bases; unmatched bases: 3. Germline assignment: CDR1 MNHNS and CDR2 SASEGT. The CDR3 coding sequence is TGTGCCAGCAGTGAAGCGGGACAGGATTATCAGCCCCAGCATTTT. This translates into CASSEAGQDYQPQHF.

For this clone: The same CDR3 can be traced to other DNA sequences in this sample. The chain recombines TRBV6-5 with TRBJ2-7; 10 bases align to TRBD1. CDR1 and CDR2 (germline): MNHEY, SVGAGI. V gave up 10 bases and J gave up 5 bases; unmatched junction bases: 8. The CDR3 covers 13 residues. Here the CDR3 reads CATRRDRGHEQYF. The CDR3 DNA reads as TGTGCCACCCGCCGGGACAGGGGCCACGAGCAGTACTTC.

In DNA form, the CDR3 reads TGCAGCGTTGGGGAGGGACAATGGGATACGCAGTATTTT. Protein: CSVGEGQWDTQYF. The chain employs TRBV29-1 and TRBJ2-3; D may be TRBD2 (7 bases). Germline V gene lookup returns CDR1 SQVTM and CDR2 ANQGSEA. The CDR3 runs 13 residues. Trimming cost V 4 bases and J 6 bases, with 14 bases left between them.

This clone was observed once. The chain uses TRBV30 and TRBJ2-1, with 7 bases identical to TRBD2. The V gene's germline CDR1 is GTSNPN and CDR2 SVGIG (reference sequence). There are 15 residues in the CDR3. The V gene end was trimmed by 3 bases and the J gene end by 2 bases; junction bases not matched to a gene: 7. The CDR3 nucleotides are TGTGCCTGGAGCGCGAGCGGGGACCCCTACAATGAGCAGTTCTTC. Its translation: CAWSASGDPYNEQFF. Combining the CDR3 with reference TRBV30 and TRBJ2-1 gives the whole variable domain SQTIHQWPATLVQPVGSPLSLECTVEGTSNPNLYWYRQAAGRGLQLLFYSVGIGQISSEVPQNLSASRPQDRQFILSSKKLLLSDSGFYLCAWSASGDPYNEQFFGPGTRLTVL.

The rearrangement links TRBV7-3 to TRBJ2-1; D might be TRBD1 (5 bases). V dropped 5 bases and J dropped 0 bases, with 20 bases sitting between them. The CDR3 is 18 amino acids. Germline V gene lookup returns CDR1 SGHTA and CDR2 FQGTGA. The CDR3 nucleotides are TGTGCCAGCAGCCCTATATCTGGGATGGGGCGCTCCTACAATGAGCAGTTCTTC. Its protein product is CASSPISGMGRSYNEQFF.

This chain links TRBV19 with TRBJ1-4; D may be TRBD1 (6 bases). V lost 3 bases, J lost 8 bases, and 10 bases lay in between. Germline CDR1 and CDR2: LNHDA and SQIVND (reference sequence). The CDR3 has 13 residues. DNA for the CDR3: TGTGCCAGTAGTATGGCAGGGGAGGAAAAACTGTTTTTT. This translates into CASSMAGEEKLFF.

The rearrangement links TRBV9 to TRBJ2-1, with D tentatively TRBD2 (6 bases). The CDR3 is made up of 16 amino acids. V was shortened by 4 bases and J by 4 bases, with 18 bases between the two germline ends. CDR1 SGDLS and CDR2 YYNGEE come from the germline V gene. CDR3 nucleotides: TGTGCCAGCAGCTCACCGAACGGGGGAGAATACAATGAGCAGTTCTTC. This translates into CASSSPNGGEYNEQFF.

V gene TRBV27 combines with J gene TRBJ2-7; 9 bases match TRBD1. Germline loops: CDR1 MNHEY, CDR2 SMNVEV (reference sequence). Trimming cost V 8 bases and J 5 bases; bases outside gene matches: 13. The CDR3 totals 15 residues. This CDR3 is CASAILGQGGNEQYF. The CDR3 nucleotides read TGTGCCAGCGCCATTTTGGGACAGGGTGGGAACGAGCAGTACTTC.

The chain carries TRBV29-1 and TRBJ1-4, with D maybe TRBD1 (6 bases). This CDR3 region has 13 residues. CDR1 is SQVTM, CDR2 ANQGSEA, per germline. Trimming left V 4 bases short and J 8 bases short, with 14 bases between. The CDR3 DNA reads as TGCAGCGTTGCGCAGGGGCGAGGCGAAAAACTGTTTTTT. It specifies CSVAQGRGEKLFF.

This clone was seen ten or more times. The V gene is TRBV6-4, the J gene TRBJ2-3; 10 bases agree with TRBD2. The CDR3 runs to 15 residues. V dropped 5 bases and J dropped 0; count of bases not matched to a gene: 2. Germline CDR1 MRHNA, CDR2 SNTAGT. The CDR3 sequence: CASSSGGASTDTQYF. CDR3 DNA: TGTGCCAGCAGTAGCGGGGGGGCCAGCACAGATACGCAGTATTTT.